This is a list of T cell receptor gamma chains from one sample in a study of Vδ1+ human thymocytes. TCRdb ran CATT on the multiplex PCR reads. The table records about 36,000 gamma-chain clones, 20% to 25% of them present only once. Sequencing was carried out using Vdelta1+ gamma-delta thymocytes from the thymus. Receptors originate from a girl younger than two who had congenital heart surgery. Each CDR3 is given with its conserved first and last residue. Not all rows give a size; the values are once, few, many and, for expanded clones, a class.

J,size,V,CDR3,DNA
TRGJP2,NA,TRGV3,CATWDRRSTGWIKTF,TGTGCCACCTGGGACAGGCGGAGCACTGGTTGGATCAAGACGTTT
TRGJP2,NA,TRGV8,CATWDRINSSDWIKTF,TGTGCCACCTGGGATAGGATAAATAGTAGTGATTGGATCAAGACGTTT
TRGJP2,NA,TRGV3,CATWEPPGGVKTF,TGTGCCACCTGGGAACCTCCCGGGGGGGTCAAGACGTTT
TRGJ1/TRGJ2,few,TRGV4,CATWIAYYKKLF,TGTGCCACCTGGATCGCTTATTATAAGAAACTCTTT
TRGJ1/TRGJ2,NA,TRGV2,CATWDGPMEYYKKLF,TGTGCCACCTGGGATGGGCCGATGGAATATTATAAGAAACTCTTT
TRGJ1/TRGJ2,NA,TRGV8,CATWDRYKKLF,TGTGCCACCTGGGATCGCTATAAGAAACTCTTT
TRGJ1/TRGJ2,few,TRGV3,CATWDRLGTLLKKLF,TGTGCCACCTGGGACAGGCTCGGGACTCTATTGAAGAAACTCTTT
TRGJP2,few,TRGV9,CALWEASYSSDWIKTF,TGTGCCTTGTGGGAGGCCAGTTATAGTAGTGATTGGATCAAGACGTTT
TRGJ1/TRGJ2,few,TRGV8,CATWDRGAGEKLF,TGTGCCACCTGGGATCGCGGGGCTGGGGAGAAACTCTTT
TRGJ1/TRGJ2,few,TRGV3,CATWDRRIRGELF,TGTGCCACCTGGGACAGGCGGATAAGGGGGGAACTCTTT
TRGJ1/TRGJ2,few,TRGV2,CATWDGLYYYKKLF,TGTGCCACCTGGGACGGGCTCTATTATTATAAGAAACTCTTT
TRGJ1/TRGJ2,NA,TRGV3,CATWDTVYYYKKLF,TGTGCCACCTGGGACACCGTATATTATTATAAGAAACTCTTT
TRGJ1/TRGJ2,NA,TRGV3,CATWDRSMGRLF,TGTGCCACCTGGGACAGGTCAATGGGTAGACTCTTT
TRGJP2,NA,TRGV4,CATLRSDWIKTF,TGTGCCACCCTCAGGAGTGATTGGATCAAGACGTTT
TRGJ1/TRGJ2,NA,TRGV4,CATWDRVYLF,TGTGCCACCTGGGACCGGGTGTATCTCTTT
TRGJ1/TRGJ2,few,TRGV3,CATGDYYKKLF,TGTGCCACGGGGGACTATTATAAGAAACTCTTT
TRGJ1/TRGJ2,NA,TRGV9,CALWEGRNYYKKLF,TGTGCCTTGTGGGAGGGACGGAATTATTATAAGAAACTCTTT
TRGJ1/TRGJ2,NA,TRGV2,CATWDGEAYYKKLF,TGTGCCACCTGGGACGGGGAGGCTTATTATAAGAAACTCTTT
TRGJ1/TRGJ2,NA,TRGV2,CATWKDKKLF,TGTGCCACCTGGAAGGATAAGAAACTCTTT
TRGJ1/TRGJ2,NA,TRGV2,CATWDGPGEKLF,TGTGCCACCTGGGACGGGCCGGGTGAGAAACTCTTT
TRGJ1/TRGJ2,few,TRGV8,CATWDAVGIYYKKLF,TGTGCCACCTGGGATGCGGTCGGAATTTATTATAAGAAACTCTTT
TRGJ1/TRGJ2,few,TRGV4,CATWDPAGKLF,TGTGCCACCTGGGACCCCGCCGGGAAACTCTTT
TRGJ1/TRGJ2,NA,TRGV4,CATWDGDLGYKKLF,TGTGCCACCTGGGATGGGGATCTGGGGTATAAGAAACTCTTT
TRGJ1/TRGJ2,NA,TRGV4,CATWDPPNYYNKLF,TGTGCCACCTGGGATCCCCCAAATTATTATAACAAACTCTTT
TRGJ1/TRGJ2,NA,TRGV3,CATWALGGIWYYKKLF,TGTGCCACCTGGGCCCTCGGAGGTATTTGGTATTATAAGAAACTCTTT
TRGJ1/TRGJ2,few,TRGV3,CATWDRRGSYKKLF,TGTGCCACCTGGGACAGGCGAGGGAGTTATAAGAAACTCTTT